This T cell receptor (beta chain) was sequenced during a study of beta chain features in type 1 diabetes. Whole-study findings and limits: Among all four CD4+ subsets, Type 1 diabetes patients had TCRB CDR3s that were moderately but significantly shorter. Cells that show high TCR expression could be over-represented by cDNA sequencing. The study found that naive, central memory and Treg TCRB repertoires appeared more similar in patients than in healthy donors.

Sequencing targeted expressed TCRB transcripts, as all isolated RNA had been reverse transcribed. Sequencing used immunoSEQ multiplex PCR; TCRdb keeps in-frame clones, though not all of them. The data hold 450,000 or so clones, with about 10% observed a single time. As concerns this clone: The antigen is not known.

The CDR3 covers 14 residues. Trimming at V came to 6 bases and at J to 5 bases, leaving 8 bases not matched to a gene. Germline-derived CDR1 and CDR2 are MNHNY and SVGAGI (reference sequence). Sorting gave populations that all exceeded 95% purity. Sequenced material: naive CD4+ T cells from blood. The clonotype comes from a woman between 18 and 30 years old in good health. The chain employs TRBV6-6 and TRBJ2-7; 9 nucleotides align to TRBD2. The CDR3 here is CASRTAGGGNEQYF. Written as DNA, the CDR3 is TGTGCCAGCAGAACAGCGGGAGGCGGCAACGAGCAGTACTTC.